This T cell receptor beta chain was identified during a study of blood T cell repertoires in COVID-19. Some clones are missing from TCRdb's copy, which holds only in-frame ones; the method was immunoSEQ multiplex PCR. The data show roughly 90,000 clones, around 84% seen once. The CDR3 spans 13 residues. The V gene end was trimmed by 5 bases and the J gene end by 5 bases; junction bases not matched to a gene: 3. The germline V gene encodes CDR1 LNHDA and CDR2 SQIVND (reference sequence). The receptor comes from an elderly man with acute or convalescent COVID-19. Sequenced sample: peripheral blood. The rearrangement links TRBV19 to TRBJ2-1, with TRBD1 matching over 7 bases. This chain's CDR3 is CASSLGQDNEQFF. The DNA for the CDR3 is TGTGCCAGTAGTTTAGGACAGGACAATGAGCAGTTCTTC.